Listed here are 10 T cell receptor beta chains from one sample, sequenced in a study of shared T cell receptors in the human thymus. Some clones are missing from TCRdb's copy, which holds only in-frame ones; the method was immunoSEQ multiplex PCR. The profile shows 600,000 to 900,000 clones, approximately 83% of them singletons. The same data also contributed to another study, on human thymus T cells.

The sequenced sample was thymocytes. The receptors derive from a girl less than two years old with a congenital heart defect.

Notes on this clone: Other nucleotide sequences from this sample produce the same CDR3. The rearrangement joins TRBV18 to TRBJ2-7, with 8 bases identical to TRBD1. The CDR3 loop spans 14 amino acids. J lost 2 bases, V lost 8 bases, and 8 bases had no gene match. The germline gives CDR1 KGHSH, CDR2 LQKENI. The CDR3 reads CASRRTGSTYEQYF. The CDR3 DNA reads TGTGCCAGCCGTAGGACAGGGAGTACCTACGAGCAGTACTTC.

The genes are TRBV6-6 and TRBJ1-1, with D possibly matching TRBD1 (5 bases). The CDR3 is 12 amino acids. V was cut by 6 bases and J by 1 base, with 6 bases left in between. Germline loops: CDR1 MNHNY, CDR2 SVGAGI (reference sequence). Written as DNA, the CDR3 is TGTGCCAGCAGGGACAAGAACACTGAAGCTTTCTTT. Residues: CASRDKNTEAFF.

The chain is built from TRBV9 and TRBJ2-6, with 11 bases that match TRBD1. The ends lost 0 bases at V and 0 bases at J; junction bases unmatched: 8. CDR3 length: 20 residues. The V gene's germline CDR1 is SGDLS and CDR2 YYNGEE. CDR3 DNA: TGTGCCAGCAGCGTAGCTGTACGGACAGGGGGCGTCTCTGGGGCCAACGTCCTGACTTTC. Translating it yields CASSVAVRTGGVSGANVLTF.

This clone was recorded once. The chain joins TRBV9 to TRBJ2-7, with a weak D call TRBD1 (5 bases). Trimming removed 4 bases at V and 0 bases at J, with 14 bases between. CDR3 length: 15 amino acids. Germline assignment: CDR1 SGDLS and CDR2 YYNGEE. Here the CDR3 DNA reads TGTGCCAGCAGCTCACAGGTATCGAGCTCCTACGAGCAGTACTTC. The encoded protein is CASSSQVSSSYEQYF.

In this sample, this clone turned up once. The chain's CDR3 is CSLGTGEDTEAFF. CDR3 DNA: TGCAGCCTCGGGACAGGGGAAGACACTGAAGCTTTCTTT. J is TRBJ1-1 and V is TRBV29-1; 10 nucleotides align to TRBD1. The CDR3 is 13 residues long. Germline loops: CDR1 SQVTM, CDR2 ANQGSEA. Germline trimming cut 8 bases from V and 3 bases from J; bases unmatched to any gene: 6. Supplemented by reference TRBV29-1 and TRBJ1-1, the full variable domain reads SAVISQKPSRDICQRGTSLTIQCQVDSQVTMMFWYRQQPGQSLTLIATANQGSEATYESGFVIDKFPISRPNLTFSTLTVSNMSPEDSSIYLCSLGTGEDTEAFFGQGTRLTVV.

The rearrangement uses TRBV5-7 and TRBJ2-5, with TRBD2 matching over 13 bases. TRBV5-7 is given ORF status, its function remaining uncertain. This CDR3 is 16 amino acids long. V was pared by 4 bases and J by 4 bases, with 7 bases of the junction left unmatched. For the CDR3, the DNA is TGTGCCAGCAGCCTCGGGACTAGCGGGATTTCAGAGACCCAGTACTTC. Translation: CASSLGTSGISETQYF.

The rearrangement links TRBV29-1 to TRBJ2-1; D remains ambiguous. CDR1 and CDR2 from the germline V gene are SQVTM and ANQGSEA. The CDR3 loop spans 13 amino acids. The V end lost 4 bases, the J end lost 3 bases, and 10 bases lay between the germline ends. CDR3 in DNA: TGCAGCGTTGGTGGCTTGATCTACAATGAGCAGTTCTTC. Amino acid sequence: CSVGGLIYNEQFF.

The chain recombines TRBV7-9 with TRBJ2-7, with 9 nucleotides matching TRBD1. Germline assignment: CDR1 SEHNR and CDR2 FQNEAQ (reference sequence). The CDR3 has 16 residues. The V segment lost 2 bases and the J segment 0 bases; nucleotides outside the gene matches: 5. The CDR3 protein is CASSLIGTGHSYEQYF. The CDR3, as DNA: TGTGCCAGCAGCTTAATCGGGACAGGGCACTCCTACGAGCAGTACTTC.

This rearrangement joins TRBV27 to TRBJ1-1; 7 nucleotides line up with TRBD1. CDR1 and CDR2 from the germline V gene are MNHEY and SMNVEV (reference sequence). V lost 4 bases to trimming and J lost 0 bases; unmatched junction nucleotides: 8. CDR3 length equals 16 residues. The CDR3 loop reads CASSYTGATLNTEAFF. Here the CDR3 DNA reads TGTGCCAGCAGTTATACAGGGGCCACTTTGAACACTGAAGCTTTCTTT.

V gene TRBV5-5 combines with J gene TRBJ2-7; 7 bases map to TRBD2. V shed 2 bases and J 6 bases; nucleotides not matched to a gene: 2. CDR1 and CDR2 from the germline V gene are SGHKS and YYEKEE (reference sequence). CDR3 size: 12 residues. CDR3 DNA: TGTGCCAGCAGCTTCATAGCGGGCGAGCAGTACTTC. It translates to CASSFIAGEQYF.